A single T cell receptor beta chain is shown here with its context. Its antigen is still unknown. At the time of sampling, donors were nominally healthy, though unrecorded immune exposures were likely. This record comes from a study of cytomegalovirus exposure and HLA in healthy donors. V was pared by 1 base and J by 3 bases, with 10 bases between. CDR1 is SGHAT, CDR2 FQNNGV, per germline. This CDR3 has 14 amino acids. Findings of the study overall: Based on reports, TCR beta sequences accurately predicted HLA-A and HLA-B alleles for most subjects.

PCR involved 60 Vbeta and 13 Jbeta primers. The assay was immunoSEQ multiplex PCR, and TCRdb's table has in-frame clones only and misses some. This sample carries 180,000 or so clones, 75% to 90% of them seen once, and the ten largest clones take 5.5% to 7.5%. The sample taken for sequencing was PBMCs. The clonotype was recovered from a woman aged 45 to 65 in good health and CMV-seropositive. This chain joins TRBV11-2 and TRBJ2-7; possible D gene TRBD1, 6 bases. Written as DNA, the CDR3 is TGTGCCAGCAGCTTAGGGACAGCGAACTACGAGCAGTACTTC. Amino acids: CASSLGTANYEQYF.